The rows below give T cell receptor beta chains drawn from one sample of a study of T cell responses to AZD1222 COVID-19 vaccine. TCRdb's table, derived via immunoSEQ multiplex PCR, lists solely in-frame clones and lacks some. This table has 150,000 to 200,000 clones, about 91% appearing once. The specimen was peripheral blood, collected on day 0 of AZD1222 vaccination. Every receptor here comes from an adult in good health. CDR3s include the opening cysteine and the closing phenylalanine or tryptophan. The D gene is left open where the match is weak. A clone size is listed for some rows: how often the clone was seen (once, few, many), or a class if it is expanded.

d_call,j_call,cdr3_length,v_call,clone_size,cdr3_aa,cdr3_nt
NA,TRBJ1-1,15,TRBV24-1,NA,CATSETWTVNTEAFF,TGTGCCACCAGCGAAACCTGGACAGTGAACACTGAAGCTTTCTTT
NA,TRBJ1-1,15,TRBV6-2/TRBV6-3,NA,CASSSGWRGGTEAFF,TGTGCCAGCAGTTCCGGCTGGAGGGGCGGCACTGAAGCTTTCTTT
TRBD2,TRBJ2-5,15,TRBV2,NA,CASSVSSGGQETQYF,TGTGCCAGCAGTGTATCTAGCGGGGGCCAAGAGACCCAGTACTTC
NA,TRBJ2-7,16,TRBV18,NA,CASSLQAPAFGDEQYF,TGTGCCAGCTCCCTACAGGCCCCGGCCTTCGGGGACGAGCAGTACTTC
NA,TRBJ2-7,15,TRBV5-6,NA,CASSFGGFTPYEQYF,TGTGCCAGCAGCTTTGGGGGATTCACCCCCTACGAGCAGTACTTC
NA,TRBJ1-4,15,TRBV7-9,NA,CASSLGEHNNEKLFF,TGTGCCAGCAGCTTGGGGGAGCATAATAATGAAAAACTGTTTTTT
TRBD1,TRBJ2-7,15,TRBV5-1,once,CASSLAGQGASEQYF,TGCGCCAGCAGCTTGGCGGGACAGGGGGCGTCTGAGCAGTACTTC
NA,TRBJ2-5,14,TRBV19,once,CASSIQASTETQYF,TGTGCCAGTAGTATTCAGGCTAGCACAGAGACCCAGTACTTC
NA,TRBJ1-3,13,TRBV7-2,NA,CASSLQGGNTIYF,TGTGCCAGCAGCCTTCAGGGGGGAAACACCATATATTTT
NA,TRBJ2-7,13,TRBV7-8,NA,CASSRHPKDEQYF,TGTGCCAGCAGCCGACACCCGAAGGACGAGCAGTACTTC
NA,TRBJ1-5,13,TRBV4-1,NA,CASSQVVPGPQHF,TGCGCCAGCAGCCAAGTTGTCCCAGGGCCCCAGCATTTT
TRBD1,TRBJ2-2,17,TRBV7-2,NA,CASSLQGARSGAGELFF,TGTGCCAGCAGCTTACAGGGGGCGAGATCTGGGGCCGGGGAGCTGTTTTTT
TRBD2,TRBJ2-7,16,TRBV27,NA,CASSLSLAGASYEQYF,TGTGCCAGCAGTTTATCCCTAGCGGGGGCCTCCTACGAGCAGTACTTC
NA,TRBJ2-2,13,TRBV2,NA,CASSGDFTGELFF,TGTGCCAGCAGCGGGGACTTCACCGGGGAGCTGTTTTTT
NA,TRBJ1-1,13,TRBV12-3/TRBV12-4,NA,CASRGGQGAEAFF,TGTGCCAGCAGGGGAGGACAAGGCGCTGAAGCTTTCTTT
NA,TRBJ1-2,14,TRBV3-1/TRBV3-2,NA,CASSQAGHGYGYTF,TGTGCCAGCAGCCAAGCAGGACATGGCTATGGCTACACCTTC
NA,TRBJ1-2,15,TRBV3-1/TRBV3-2,NA,CASSQEGSGIYGYTF,TGTGCCAGCAGCCAAGAGGGTTCGGGGATCTATGGCTACACCTTC
NA,TRBJ1-5,13,TRBV6-2/TRBV6-3,NA,CASSKGKGQPQHF,TGTGCCAGCAGCAAGGGGAAGGGTCAGCCCCAGCATTTT
TRBD2,TRBJ2-5,15,TRBV7-9,once,CASSLLAGGPETQYF,TGTGCCAGCAGCCTACTAGCGGGAGGCCCGGAGACCCAGTACTTC
NA,TRBJ1-6,12,TRBV3-1/TRBV3-2,once,CASSGNNSPLHF,TGTGCCAGCAGCGGGAACAATTCACCCCTCCACTTT
NA,TRBJ2-1,13,TRBV19,NA,CASSIDMWNEQFF,TGTGCCAGTAGTATAGATATGTGGAATGAGCAGTTCTTC
NA,TRBJ2-7,16,TRBV7-8,NA,CASSPQVSGFSYEQYF,TGTGCCAGCAGCCCCCAAGTCTCAGGGTTTTCCTACGAGCAGTACTTC
NA,TRBJ2-6,15,TRBV5-1,NA,CASSLVPSGANVLTF,TGCGCCAGCAGCTTGGTACCATCTGGGGCCAACGTCCTGACTTTC
TRBD1,TRBJ2-5,14,TRBV6-2/TRBV6-3,NA,CASSYRGLGETQYF,TGTGCCAGCAGTTACAGGGGGCTGGGGGAGACCCAGTACTTC
TRBD1,TRBJ1-3,16,TRBV9,NA,CASSGTGAHSGNTIYF,TGTGCCAGCAGCGGGACAGGGGCCCACTCTGGAAACACCATATATTTT